This entry concerns a single TCR beta chain. The antigen remains unidentified. The data were taken from a study of regulatory T cells in long-lasting Graves disease. Study results and caveats: Newly diagnosed Graves' patients exceeded persistent ones in TCR diversity. What was studied was peripheral blood only, and not thyroid tissue. It was in persistent disease that TRBV28, TRBJ1-2 and TRBJ2-5 were favored.

This CDR3 spans 15 amino acids. Germline values: CDR1 KGHSH, CDR2 LQKENI. Trimming removed 1 base from V and 2 bases from J, with 9 bases in between. Arm-PCR with iRepertoire HTBI primers amplified the CDR3 regions for these TCR beta libraries. TCRdb fed the multiplex PCR reads into MiXCR, producing one record per CDR3 protein. The sample holds 700,000 or so distinct CDR3 sequences, 30% seen once. Noted time point: persistent/refractory GD, antithyroid drugs over 5 years with positive TRAb. The TCR library used RNA extracted from PBMCs. Sequencing was performed on peripheral blood mononuclear cells (PBMCs), taken when the disease was refractory, from a patient treated with antithyroid drugs. This receptor was identified in a female donor with Graves disease. The chain has TRBV18 and TRBJ1-3; D is unresolved. CDR3 in DNA: TGTGCCAGCTCACCACAGGGAACGGCTGGAAACACCATATATTTT. It translates to CASSPQGTAGNTIYF.